This T cell receptor beta chain appears in the sequencing data of a study of T cell repertoires in cytomegalovirus infection (dated by TCRdb to the late 2010s). The study in broad terms: The peptide stimulations were aimed at well-studied HLA-B-restricted epitopes as well as recently identified HLA-C-restricted CMV epitopes, whose presentation resists viral immunomodulation. Donor HLA type was relevant to the analysis, because carriage of CMV infection together with the matching HLA type was indicated by public TCR beta signatures.

A distance of 13 bases separates the germline ends of V and J, which lose 1 base and 3 bases respectively. The germline V gene gives CDR1 as SGHTA and CDR2 as FQGNSA. The CDR3 measures 16 amino acids from cysteine to phenylalanine. Left in the record is the CDR3 DNA by itself, 48 bases read in frame from the first base. This clonotype was seen only a few times. The specificity of this receptor is unknown. One base away there is no much larger clone; base qualities are not given. The sample's treatment or condition label is to be understood as: in vitro stimulation with specific CMV peptide epitopes to enrich CMV-specific T cells. Summary of the overall study and its limitations: Carriers of CMV infection plus the relevant HLA type were discriminated by the cumulative frequency of public TCR beta family members in the study cohort and in an independent 352-donor cohort. In the ex vivo response, HLA-C-restricted CMV-specific TCR beta clonotypes were dominant, and in two of eight donors the single most frequent clonotype came from this HLA-C-restricted group.

Reads for this sample came from an Illumina HiSeq 1500. Starting from the raw public reads, TCRdb applied fastp trimming at Q25, assembled clones with MiXCR and retained in-frame beta chains. Rows matching on CDR3 protein sequence are summarized as one entry with the most common DNA and genes. This sample is represented by about 570,000 distinct CDR3 sequences; over 35% of them were singletons. Roughly 50% of the sample goes to the ten largest clones. This chain is built from TRBV7-2 and TRBJ2-1; the D element could tentatively be TRBD1 or TRBD2, as 6 bases agree for each. Source: cultured PBMCs, taken from culture after CMV antigen stimulation. The receptor was derived from a human donor in good health (CMV status not recorded). Some clones in this sample may be carry-over from other donors' samples. The encoded CDR3 is CASSLVPGAYYNEQFF. The DNA sequence follows: TGTGCCAGCAGCTTAGTTCCGGGGGCCTACTACAATGAGCAGTTCTTC.